This TCR beta chain was obtained from a study of post-analysis software for immune sequencing data. In regard to this clonotype: Its antigen remains unknown.

Unique molecular identifiers were built into the TCR beta cDNA libraries. TCRdb fed the PCR reads into MiXCR, producing one record per CDR3 protein. There are roughly 400,000 distinct CDR3 sequences in the sample; approximately 42% occur only once, and less than 8% lies in the top ten. Study-wide results and limits: Batch-matched samples strongly co-clustered by F measure. Patients showed TRBV5-6, TRBV5-1 and TRBV20-1 among several TRBV segments more frequent than in controls.

Trimming removed 6 bases at V and 0 bases at J, with 8 bases between. There are 13 residues in the CDR3. The germline V gene has CDR1 ENHRY and CDR2 SYGVKD. The rearrangement joins TRBV10-3 to TRBJ1-1; unclear D gene. The sequenced material came from blood. The clonotype was recovered from a girl aged 2-10 years with multiple sclerosis. This CDR3 reads CAISRGLNTEAFF. Here the CDR3 DNA reads TGTGCCATCAGCCGTGGATTGAACACTGAAGCTTTCTTT.